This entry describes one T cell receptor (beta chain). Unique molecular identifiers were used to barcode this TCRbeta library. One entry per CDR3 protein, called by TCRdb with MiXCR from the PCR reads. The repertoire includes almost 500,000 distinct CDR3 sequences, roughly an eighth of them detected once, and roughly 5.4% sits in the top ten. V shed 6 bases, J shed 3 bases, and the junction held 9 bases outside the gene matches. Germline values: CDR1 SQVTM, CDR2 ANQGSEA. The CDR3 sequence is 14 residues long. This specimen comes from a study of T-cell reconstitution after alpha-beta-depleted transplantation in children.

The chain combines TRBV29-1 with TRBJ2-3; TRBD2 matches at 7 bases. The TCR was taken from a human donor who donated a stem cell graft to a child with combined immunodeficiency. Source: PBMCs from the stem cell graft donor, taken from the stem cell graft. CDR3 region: CSVGPTSVTDTQYF. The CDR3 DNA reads TGCAGCGTGGGCCCCACTAGCGTGACAGATACGCAGTATTTT.